This T cell receptor (beta chain) is drawn from a study of high-grade serous ovarian cancer treatment subgroups. Study-level information: On average, more than 14,000 reads and 7,000 to 8,500 unique TCR beta rearrangements were obtained per sample.

Trimming removed 5 bases at V and 2 bases at J, with 10 bases between. The length of the CDR3 is 13 residues. CDR1 is MNHEY and CDR2 is SVGAGI in the germline V gene. Study-wide results and caveats: These tumor repertoires lack spatial information from bulk sequencing.

About this clone: Its target is not known.

Tumor tissue was taken before any definitive surgery or chemotherapy was given. Assay used: immunoSEQ multiplex PCR; TCRdb lists only in-frame clones, some missing. The sample includes 4,500 or so clones, roughly 82% of them seen just once. This receptor was identified in a human donor with high-grade serous ovarian cancer. Sequencing was performed on tumor tissue. The J gene is TRBJ2-7, the V gene TRBV6-5; D call uncertain. CDR3: CASSTVLTYEQYF. The CDR3 DNA reads as TGTGCCAGCAGTACCGTCTTGACCTACGAGCAGTACTTC.